The 15 T cell receptor beta chains below were found in one sample sequenced in a study of T cells in Graves' hyperthyroidism and ophthalmopathy. Authors of the study amplified TCR beta CDR3 regions from RNA transcripts. The TCR CDR3 was amplified in a first-round RT-PCR using the HTBI primer set. TCRdb recomputed calls from the multiplex PCR reads with MiXCR, one row per CDR3 protein. The sample shows around 700,000 distinct CDR3 sequences, about 19% of them seen only once. The sample was blood. The origin of the receptors is a woman aged 45-60 years with Graves' hyperthyroidism that later progressed to Graves' ophthalmopathy.

In this sample, this clonotype turned up a few times. The chain uses TRBV24-1 and TRBJ2-6; TRBD1 is a possible D gene (6 bases). V shed 4 bases and J shed 2 bases, with 11 bases lying between them. This CDR3 spans 16 amino acids. The germline V gene encodes CDR1 KGHDR and CDR2 SFDVKD. The CDR3 nucleotides are TGTGCCACCAGTGACCCGACAGGCCCTGGGGCCAACGTCCTGACTTTC. Translated: CATSDPTGPGANVLTF.

The V call is TRBV13, the J call TRBJ2-3; 7 bases are shared with TRBD2. The CDR3 sequence is 12 residues long. Germline values: CDR1 PRHDT, CDR2 FYEKMQ (reference sequence). V shed 11 bases, J shed 2 bases, and the junction held 4 bases outside the gene matches. DNA of the CDR3: TGTGCCGACCGGGGGGTCACAGATACGCAGTATTTT. Amino acids: CADRGVTDTQYF.

This clonotype has a handful of counts. This chain joins TRBV7-9 and TRBJ2-2, with 9 bases lining up with TRBD1. The germline CDR1 and CDR2 sequences are SEHNR and FQNEAQ (reference sequence). Trimming removed 6 bases from V and 4 bases from J; junction bases left unmatched: 6. The CDR3 is made up of 15 amino acids. CDR3 region: CASSYGTGRTGELFF. CDR3 in DNA: TGTGCCAGCAGTTACGGGACAGGGCGCACCGGGGAGCTGTTTTTT.

The chain combines TRBV20-1 with TRBJ2-5; 7 bases are a match to TRBD1. CDR3 size: 15 residues. V trimming: 4 bases; J trimming: 1 base; junction bases outside the gene matches: 9. Germline V CDR1 and CDR2: DFQATT, SNEGSKA (reference sequence). The CDR3 nucleotides read TGCAGTGCTAATAAGCCGGGACAGACCCAAGAGACCCAGTACTTC. Translating gives CSANKPGQTQETQYF.

This clonotype has a count of ten or more. The V gene is TRBV20-1, the J gene TRBJ2-3; perhaps TRBD2 as D (5 bases). V was pared by 4 bases and J by 0 bases, with 20 bases between. Looked up from germline, CDR1 is DFQATT and CDR2 is SNEGSKA (reference sequence). The CDR3 is made up of 17 amino acids. The DNA for the CDR3 is TGCAGTGCTATCGCCGCGGTAGCGAGGTCTAGCACAGATACGCAGTATTTT. Translated: CSAIAAVARSSTDTQYF.

This clonotype was counted many times. The rearrangement links TRBV7-2 to TRBJ2-5; 10 bases are a match to TRBD2. The junction had 13 bases not matched to a gene; V was cut back by 1 base and J by 5 bases. Per the germline V gene, CDR1 is SGHTA and CDR2 is FQGNSA. The CDR3 spans 18 residues. The CDR3, as DNA: TGTGCCAGCAGCTTAGAGGCCCTAGCGGGGGACGGGGGGGAGACCCAGTACTTC. Its translation is CASSLEALAGDGGETQYF.

This chain uses TRBV3-1 with TRBJ2-5; 11 bases line up with TRBD2. With V trimmed by 4 bases and J by 5 bases, 12 bases remained unmatched. Germline CDR1 is LGHDT and CDR2 is YNNKEL (reference sequence). CDR3 size: 17 residues. In nucleotides, the CDR3 is TGTGCCAGCAGCCTCCAACTAGCGGGGGCCGGAGGGGAGACCCAGTACTTC. Protein product: CASSLQLAGAGGETQYF.

This chain connects TRBV6-2 or TRBV6-3 to TRBJ2-3, with a tentative D call TRBD1 (6 bases). V was shortened by 7 bases and J by 3 bases, with 11 bases between the two germline ends. CDR1 MNHEY and CDR2 SVGEGT come from the germline V gene. The CDR3 runs 13 residues. Here the CDR3 reads CASTLTGTDTQYF. In nucleotides, the CDR3 is TGTGCCAGCACTTTAACAGGGACAGATACGCAGTATTTT.

The table lists this clonotype with many counts. V gene TRBV20-1 combines with J gene TRBJ1-2; D possibly corresponds to TRBD1 (5 bases). V was trimmed by 3 bases and J by 4 bases, leaving 9 bases between them. CDR1 and CDR2 from the germline V gene are DFQATT and SNEGSKA (reference sequence). This CDR3 contains 12 residues. The CDR3 DNA sequence: TGCAGTGCTAGTGGGGGGGGCTATGGCTACACCTTC. Amino acid sequence: CSASGGGYGYTF.

This clonotype turned up a few times. This chain joins TRBV29-1 and TRBJ1-1; D is unclear. V was trimmed by 5 bases and J by 2 bases, leaving 9 bases between them. CDR3 length: 12 residues. Germline-derived CDR1 and CDR2 are SQVTM and ANQGSEA. CDR3 in amino acids: CSVRGGNTEAFF. The CDR3 nucleotides read TGCAGCGTTCGCGGCGGAAACACTGAAGCTTTCTTT.

This clonotype was detected a few times. The chain combines TRBV6-1 with TRBJ1-6, with TRBD1 matching over 10 bases. This CDR3 contains 17 residues. CDR1 MNHNS and CDR2 SASEGT come from the germline V gene. The ends lost 2 bases at V and 9 bases at J; junction bases unmatched: 10. The CDR3 DNA follows: TGTGCCAGCAGTGAACTTACCGGGACAGGGGATAGTTCACCCCTCCACTTT. This codes for CASSELTGTGDSSPLHF.

This clonotype was seen at least ten times. V gene TRBV4-2 combines with J gene TRBJ1-1; D is ambiguous. V was cut by 6 bases and J by 0 bases, with 11 bases left in between. Germline CDR1 is LGHNA and CDR2 is YNFKEQ. This CDR3 has 14 amino acids. CDR3 nucleotides: TGTGCCAGCAGTCGGGTGTCAATGAACACTGAAGCTTTCTTT. It encodes CASSRVSMNTEAFF.

This clonotype was observed a few times. The chain carries TRBV20-1 and TRBJ1-6; TRBD1 aligns across 11 bases. Unmatched junction bases numbered 23, after V lost 6 bases and J lost 7 bases. This CDR3 is 20 amino acids long. Germline CDR1 reads DFQATT; CDR2 reads SNEGSKA (reference sequence). The CDR3 region has the DNA TGCAGTGCCGAAGCTACAGGGACAGGGGGGAACACTTATCGGAATTCACCCCTCCACTTT. Translated: CSAEATGTGGNTYRNSPLHF.

In this sample, this clonotype turned up many times. The chain links TRBV12-3 or TRBV12-4 to TRBJ1-4; D gene unclear. This CDR3 is built from 16 residues. V gave up 5 bases and J gave up 0 bases, with 13 bases separating them. The CDR3, as DNA: TGTGCCAGCAGTCCCCCACGCCCTGCAACTAATGAAAAACTGTTTTTT. This codes for CASSPPRPATNEKLFF.

This clonotype was seen a handful of times. The chain carries TRBV9 and TRBJ2-7; TRBD1 might be the D (6 bases). V was pared by 3 bases and J by 5 bases, with 12 bases between. The germline gives CDR1 SGDLS, CDR2 YYNGEE. The CDR3 covers 13 residues. The CDR3 DNA reads as TGTGCCAGCAGCGCTATACAGGGCGACGAGCAGTACTTC. Protein: CASSAIQGDEQYF.